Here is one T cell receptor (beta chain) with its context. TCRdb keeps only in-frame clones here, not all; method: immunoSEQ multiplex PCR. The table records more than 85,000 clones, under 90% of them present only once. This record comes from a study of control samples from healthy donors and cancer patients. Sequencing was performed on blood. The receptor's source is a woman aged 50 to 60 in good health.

This CDR3 reads CASSPPRTGTYEQYF. The CDR3 DNA is TGTGCCAGCTCACCACCTCGGACGGGGACCTACGAGCAGTACTTC. J is TRBJ2-7 and V is TRBV18; possibly TRBD2 for D (5 bases). Trimming removed 0 bases from V and 2 bases from J, with 11 bases in between. The germline gives CDR1 KGHSH, CDR2 LQKENI. The CDR3 has 15 amino acids. Drawing the rest from reference TRBV18 and TRBJ2-7, the complete variable domain is NAGVMQNPRHLVRRRGQEARLRCSPMKGHSHVYWYRQLPEEGLKFMVYLQKENIIDESGMPKERFSAEFPKEGPSILRIQQVVRGDSAAYFCASSPPRTGTYEQYFGPGTRLTVT.